Sequencing of this T cell receptor beta chain was carried out in a study of beta chain features in type 1 diabetes. Study details: Patients did not differ from healthy donors in age, gender or cell yield. Sorted cells numbering over 95,000,000 were examined across all samples.

The CDR3 has 14 residues. Germline lookup yields CDR1 MNHEY and CDR2 SVGAGI. Trimming took off 4 bases at V and 1 base at J, with 10 bases between the two ends. Details on this clone: The antigen is not known.

Points from the study as a whole: Cells expressing TCR highly could be over-represented by cDNA sequencing. A greater similarity of naive, central memory and Treg TCRB repertoires was seen among patients than among healthy donors. When Type 1 diabetes patients were examined, their TCRB CDR3s proved moderately but significantly shorter in all four CD4+ subsets.

Expressed TCRB transcripts got sequenced, as all isolated RNA was reverse transcribed. Only in-frame clones appear in the TCRdb table, and some are missing; sequencing was by immunoSEQ multiplex PCR. The table records fewer than 350,000 clones, about 15% of them present only once. V is TRBV6-5 and J is TRBJ1-1; TRBD1 is a possible D gene (5 bases). The receptor was isolated from a man aged 18 to 29 with type 1 diabetes. The sample was naive CD4+ T cells from blood. The CDR3 sequence is CASSWSGRNTEAFF. The CDR3, as DNA: TGTGCCAGCAGTTGGTCAGGGCGGAACACTGAAGCTTTCTTT.